This T cell receptor beta chain was sequenced in a study of blood T cell repertoires in COVID-19. The assay was immunoSEQ multiplex PCR, and TCRdb's table has in-frame clones only and misses some. The sample holds about 300,000 clones, about 85% seen once. The CDR3 is 16 residues long. Germline CDR1 SGHRS, CDR2 YFSETQ. V dropped 0 bases and J dropped 2; count of bases not matched to a gene: 3. This clone has only a few counts. The chain is built from TRBV5-1 and TRBJ2-1; 9 bases fit TRBD2. This receptor was identified in a woman in her twenties or thirties who had recovered from COVID-19. Sample: PBMCs or T cells enriched from blood (not recorded which). CDR3 residues: CASSLVVAGAYNEQFF. CDR3 DNA: TGCGCCAGCAGCTTGGTGGTAGCGGGGGCCTACAATGAGCAGTTCTTC.